This T cell receptor (beta chain) was retrieved from a study of PD-1 blockade in classical Hodgkin lymphoma (dated by TCRdb to between 2020 and 2021). Notes on the research overall: Nivolumab dosing was 3 mg/kg intravenously every 2 weeks, continuing until either disease progression or unacceptable toxicity. A peripheral blood immune signature of response to PD-1 blockade in classical Hodgkin lymphoma was defined using TCR beta sequencing and CyTOF. Results and caveats for the whole study, not just this receptor: Baseline TCR diversity was reported as lower in newly diagnosed patients than in healthy donors, and lower still in relapsed/refractory patients. Trial patients achieving complete response had baseline diversity similar to newly diagnosed patients, whereas partial responders and progressors had significantly lower diversity. The study was limited to a single clinical trial cohort, and causes of repertoire differences, possibly disease activity or prior therapy, remained undefined. Diversity was lower in patients who began nivolumab less than 1 year after ASCT, so these patients were left out of later analyses to avoid confounding by immune reconstitution. A significant rise by C4D1 was seen in CD4+ but not CD8+ TCR diversity (p=0.0027 vs p=0.16), with the rise being most apparent in complete responders (p=0.02).

The Qiagen DNeasy kit was used to extract genomic DNA from unsorted PBMCs and from the negatively selected CD4+ and CD8+ fractions. TCR beta CDR3 regions were subjected to amplification by immunoSEQ multiplex PCR with primers that anneal to V and J segments. A synthetic immune receptor repertoire was used to minimize amplification bias, and any remaining bias was removed computationally after sequencing. Turning to the authors' computational methods: Repertoire diversity was quantified as the Shannon entropy index using custom Python scripts. The unsorted, CD4+ and CD8+ repertoires were each analyzed separately, with the exception of combined analyses, where CD4+ and CD8+ sequences were merged in silico. Clonal expansion was defined as a frequency increase of at least 2-fold after treatment compared with C1D1, and clones undetected at baseline were assigned a pseudocount of 0.5. Clones with 0 or 1 copy at C1D1 were classified as singleton clones, and clones with 2 or more copies were classified as non-singleton clones. Clones expanded in unsorted samples were annotated as CD4+, CD8+ or unknown by matching protein sequences in sorted samples from the same patient. Diversity changes from C1D1 to C4D1 were tested in paired samples using Wilcoxon tests. TCRdb carries this immuneACCESS record with in-frame sequences only. Its versions omit some clonotypes, under half of them owing to an unresolved V gene in the studies checked, with the rest unexplained. For V, J and clone size, that table is used; D and trimming come from the DNA. Present in this sample are approximately 80,000 clones, roughly 89% of which were seen just once. The top ten clones comprise around 20% of the sample.

As encoded in the germline V gene, CDR1 is MNHNS while CDR2 is SASEGT. The CDR3 spans 15 residues, from the cysteine through the phenylalanine. The retained sequence is limited to the CDR3, 45 bases, with the frame set at the first base. After removal of 3 bases from V and 4 bases from J, the junction retains 5 bases not matched to a gene. What this sample's time point label stands for: cycle 1 day 1 (C1D1), immediately before nivolumab initiation. Every trial patient had relapsed following autologous stem cell transplantation, and prior brentuximab vedotin exposure was what differed among cohorts A, B and C. The trial cohort included fewer than 65 patients with relapsed/refractory classical Hodgkin lymphoma, and each patient had a best overall response of complete response, partial response or progressive disease. Trial patients were treated with single-agent nivolumab in the multi-cohort phase II CheckMate 205 trial. An independent review committee assessed best overall response by applying the 2007 International Working Group response criteria. Trial PBMCs were obtained immediately prior to nivolumab initiation (C1D1) and on therapy at cycle 2 day 1 and cycle 4 day 1. Peripheral blood was collected in 8 mL Vacutainer Cell Preparation Tubes, from which PBMCs were isolated by centrifugation and then cryopreserved.

This clone was seen a handful of times. Its antigen is currently not known. Base qualities are not at hand, and no much larger clone is one base apart. The sample contains more than one DNA sequence encoding this CDR3. The specimen comprised peripheral blood mononuclear cells (PBMCs), sampled at baseline. The sequence links TRBV6-1 to TRBJ2-7; 11 of the junction bases match TRBD1. This clonotype was obtained from a human donor with classical Hodgkin lymphoma. The encoded CDR3 is CASSEGTGGMYEQYF. At the DNA level, the sequence is TGTGCCAGCAGTGAGGGGACAGGGGGGATGTACGAGCAGTACTTC.